Shown below are 17 T cell receptor beta chains from a single sample sequenced in a study of OX40 agonist ivuxolimab in advanced cancers. Data came from immunoSEQ multiplex PCR; TCRdb stores just in-frame clones and leaves some out. The table has about 93,000 clones, around nine tenths seen once. The specimen was CD4+ or CD8+ T cells sorted from blood, collected in a trial of the OX40 agonist ivuxolimab. These receptors came from an adult with an advanced solid tumor such as melanoma, head and neck, liver or kidney cancer.

The rearrangement links TRBV5-1 to TRBJ2-7; 8 nucleotides match TRBD1. J gave up 6 bases and V 0 bases, and 8 bases lay outside the gene matches. CDR1 SGHRS and CDR2 YFSETQ come from the germline V gene. The CDR3 is made up of 15 amino acids. The chain's CDR3 is CASSLDGQGFGEQYF. CDR3 sequence (DNA): TGCGCCAGCAGCTTGGATGGACAGGGCTTCGGCGAGCAGTACTTC. The full variable domain, with the rest looked up from reference TRBV5-1 and TRBJ2-7, is KAGVTQTPRYLIKTRGQQVTLSCSPISGHRSVSWYQQTPGQGLQFLFEYFSETQRNKGNFPGRFSGRQFSNSRSEMNVSTLELGDSALYLCASSLDGQGFGEQYFGPGTRLTVT.

The rearrangement joins TRBV30 to TRBJ2-2; no firm D call. The germline V gene has CDR1 GTSNPN and CDR2 SVGIG (reference sequence). This CDR3 contains 14 residues. Trimming removed 1 base from V and 6 bases from J, with 12 bases in between. For the CDR3, the DNA is TGTGCCTGGAGTGATTTTTTGATACCCGGGGAGCTGTTTTTT. Protein product: CAWSDFLIPGELFF. Full variable domain (missing parts from reference TRBV30 and TRBJ2-2): SQTIHQWPATLVQPVGSPLSLECTVEGTSNPNLYWYRQAAGRGLQLLFYSVGIGQISSEVPQNLSASRPQDRQFILSSKKLLLSDSGFYLCAWSDFLIPGELFFGEGSRLTVL.

This chain links TRBV19 with TRBJ1-4; D perhaps matches TRBD1 (6 bases). Deletions cut 4 bases from V and 10 bases from J, with 19 bases between. The CDR3 extends over 15 amino acids. Looked up from germline, CDR1 is LNHDA and CDR2 is SQIVND (reference sequence). CDR3 sequence (DNA): TGTGCCAGTAGTACGCAACAACAGGGTACTGGAAAACTGTTTTTT. Residues: CASSTQQQGTGKLFF.

The CDR3 DNA reads TGCGCCAGCAGGGACCGAGCGGGAGAACCCTACGAGCAGTACTTC. Translated, it gives CASRDRAGEPYEQYF. The J gene is TRBJ2-7, the V gene TRBV5-1; the match to TRBD2 covers 8 bases. CDR3 length: 15 residues. The V gene end was trimmed by 5 bases and the J gene end by 2 bases; junction bases not matched to a gene: 9. Germline CDR1 SGHRS, CDR2 YFSETQ.

V and J are TRBV7-2 and TRBJ2-3; possibly TRBD1 for D (6 bases). From germline, CDR1 is SGHTA and CDR2 FQGNSA. The CDR3 is 13 residues long. Trimming stripped 6 bases from V and 4 bases from J, with 11 bases between. Here the CDR3 reads CASRSQGADTQYF. CDR3 DNA sequence: TGTGCCAGCAGATCACAGGGTGCAGATACGCAGTATTTT.

The J gene is TRBJ1-1, the V gene TRBV6-5; 7 bases agree with TRBD1. The CDR3 has 15 residues. The trim removed 2 bases at V and 1 base at J, leaving 4 bases unmatched. Germline V gene data show CDR1 as MNHEY and CDR2 as SVGAGI. For the CDR3, the DNA is TGTGCCAGCAGTTACCAGGGGGGCCGGAACACTGAAGCTTTCTTT. Protein sequence: CASSYQGGRNTEAFF.

The gene calls are TRBV11-2 and TRBJ2-2, with 7 bases identical to TRBD2. V lost 5 bases to trimming and J lost 0 bases; unmatched junction nucleotides: 3. Per the germline V gene, CDR1 is SGHAT and CDR2 is FQNNGV. There are 15 residues in the CDR3. The CDR3 sequence: CASSPLASNTGELFF. The CDR3 bases are TGTGCCAGCAGCCCACTAGCGTCGAACACCGGGGAGCTGTTTTTT.

The chain is built from TRBV6-5 and TRBJ2-3; D is undetermined. The V gene lost 3 bases and the J gene lost 3 bases, with 10 bases spanning the gap. The CDR3 is made up of 14 amino acids. From germline, CDR1 is MNHEY and CDR2 SVGAGI. The CDR3 protein is CASSYLGTTDTQYF. CDR3 in DNA: TGTGCCAGCAGTTATCTAGGCACAACAGATACGCAGTATTTT.

This clone was counted once. The V call is TRBV5-1, the J call TRBJ2-7; 7 nucleotides align to TRBD1. There are 13 residues in the CDR3. Germline loops: CDR1 SGHRS, CDR2 YFSETQ. Trimming took 5 bases from V and 1 from J; bases not matched to a gene: 3. CDR3 DNA: TGCGCCAGCAGTCGGGACAGATCCTACGAGCAGTACTTC. As protein: CASSRDRSYEQYF.

This rearrangement joins TRBV28 to TRBJ2-7; no definite D call. The V and J ends lost 6 bases and 2 bases respectively, with 5 bases between them. Per the germline V gene, CDR1 is MDHEN and CDR2 is SYDVKM. The CDR3 has 11 residues. CDR3 in amino acids: CASRSPYEQYF. DNA of the CDR3: TGTGCCAGCAGGAGCCCCTACGAGCAGTACTTC.

The chain uses TRBV6-1 and TRBJ2-7, with D unclear. Trimming took 7 bases from V and 4 from J, leaving 8 bases between them. The CDR3 covers 11 residues. Germline CDR1 MNHNS, CDR2 SASEGT. The CDR3 here is CASTKGYEQYF. Written as DNA, the CDR3 is TGTGCCAGCACCAAGGGTTACGAGCAGTACTTC.

The rearrangement joins TRBV6-5 to TRBJ2-5, with 7 positions matching TRBD1. Germline CDR1 MNHEY, CDR2 SVGAGI. V trimming: 8 bases; J trimming: 3 bases; junction bases outside the gene matches: 3. CDR3 length: 12 amino acids. The CDR3 loop is CASRTGEETQYF. In DNA form, the CDR3 reads TGTGCCAGCCGGACAGGTGAAGAGACCCAGTACTTC.

This chain joins TRBV30 and TRBJ2-5, with D possibly being TRBD1 or TRBD2 (5 bases each). The V gene's germline CDR1 is GTSNPN and CDR2 SVGIG (reference sequence). V lost 4 bases and J lost 5, with 8 bases in between. The CDR3 length is 11 residues. The CDR3 spells CAWTEGETQYF. CDR3 DNA: TGTGCCTGGACCGAGGGGGAGACCCAGTACTTC. Combining the CDR3 with reference TRBV30 and TRBJ2-5 gives the whole variable domain SQTIHQWPATLVQPVGSPLSLECTVEGTSNPNLYWYRQAAGRGLQLLFYSVGIGQISSEVPQNLSASRPQDRQFILSSKKLLLSDSGFYLCAWTEGETQYFGPGTRLLVL.

This sequence joins TRBV9 and TRBJ2-7; unclear D gene. The CDR3 has 15 residues. Germline assignment: CDR1 SGDLS and CDR2 YYNGEE. Between the trimmed V and J ends, which lost 4 bases and 4 bases, there was a span of 18 bases. In nucleotides, the CDR3 is TGTGCCAGCAGCCGCCCCGGGCCGGAACTATACGAGCAGTACTTC. This encodes CASSRPGPELYEQYF.

The rearrangement joins TRBV28 to TRBJ2-7; weak D call: TRBD2 (6 bases). Germline CDR1 reads MDHEN; CDR2 reads SYDVKM. The V end lost 3 bases, the J end lost 1 base, and 10 bases lay between the germline ends. The CDR3 sequence is 14 residues long. In DNA, the CDR3 is TGTGCCAGCAGTTTTGGGGGAGGATCCTACGAGCAGTACTTC. Translating it yields CASSFGGGSYEQYF.

V gene TRBV2 combines with J gene TRBJ1-1; D is uncertain. This CDR3 has 15 amino acids. The ends were cut back, 2 bases at V and 4 bases at J, with 14 bases in the middle. Germline lookup yields CDR1 SNHLY and CDR2 FYNNEI. The CDR3 reads CASSERRGFVTEAFF. The CDR3 coding sequence is TGTGCCAGCAGTGAACGAAGAGGGTTCGTCACTGAAGCTTTCTTT.

The V call is TRBV9, the J call TRBJ1-4; unclear D gene. The V gene's germline CDR1 is SGDLS and CDR2 YYNGEE. The CDR3 spans 10 residues. V lost 0 bases and J lost 11, with 2 bases in between. DNA of the CDR3: TGTGCCAGCAGCGTAGATAAACTGTTTTTT. It codes for CASSVDKLFF.